The T cell receptor beta chain under discussion was sequenced for a study of blood T cell repertoires in COVID-19. Study summary: Acute-phase and convalescent COVID-19 samples originated in the United States, Italy and Spain. The cDNA or gDNA used as material had been derived from T cells, B-cell-depleted T cells, or PBMCs.

The data were produced by immunoSEQ multiplex PCR, yet TCRdb's version contains in-frame clones alone and is incomplete. The sample holds about 150,000 clones; around four fifths are singletons and the top ten take 6.2%. CDR3 length: 12 residues. The germline V gene encodes CDR1 MNHEY and CDR2 SMNVEV (reference sequence). The V end lost 3 bases, the J end lost 5 bases, and 7 bases lay between the germline ends. Self-reported history from a screening survey and questionnaire set each donor's cohort. Cohort 3 recovery required two negative PCRs, clearance, or symptom resolution. Material for sequencing was PBMCs or T cells enriched from blood (not recorded which). J is TRBJ1-2 and V is TRBV27; D not certain. The sequence was obtained from a woman aged 40 to 50 who had recovered from COVID-19. The CDR3 DNA is TGTGCCAGCAGTTTCCGGGGTTATGGCTACACCTTC. Encoded protein: CASSFRGYGYTF.